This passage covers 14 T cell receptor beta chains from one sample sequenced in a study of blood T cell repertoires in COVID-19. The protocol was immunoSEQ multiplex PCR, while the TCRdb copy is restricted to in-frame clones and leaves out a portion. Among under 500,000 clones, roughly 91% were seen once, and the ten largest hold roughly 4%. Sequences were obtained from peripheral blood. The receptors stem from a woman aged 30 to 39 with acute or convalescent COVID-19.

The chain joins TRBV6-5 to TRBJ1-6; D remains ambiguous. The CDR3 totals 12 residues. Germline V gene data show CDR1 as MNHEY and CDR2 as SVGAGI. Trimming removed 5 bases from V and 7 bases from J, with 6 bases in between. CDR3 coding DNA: TGTGCCAGCAGTCGTGTCAATTCACCCCTCCACTTT. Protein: CASSRVNSPLHF.

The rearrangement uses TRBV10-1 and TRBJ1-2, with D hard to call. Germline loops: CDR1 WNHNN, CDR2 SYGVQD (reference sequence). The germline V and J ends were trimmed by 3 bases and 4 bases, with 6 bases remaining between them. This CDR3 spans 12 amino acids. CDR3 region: CASSEGSYGYTF. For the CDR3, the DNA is TGCGCCAGCAGTGAAGGGAGCTATGGCTACACCTTC.

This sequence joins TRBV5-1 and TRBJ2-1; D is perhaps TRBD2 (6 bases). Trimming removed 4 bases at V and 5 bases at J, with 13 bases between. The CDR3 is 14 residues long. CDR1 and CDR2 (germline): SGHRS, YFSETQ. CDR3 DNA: TGCGCCAGCAGCCGCGGGACTGCCCACAATGAGCAGTTCTTC. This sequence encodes CASSRGTAHNEQFF.

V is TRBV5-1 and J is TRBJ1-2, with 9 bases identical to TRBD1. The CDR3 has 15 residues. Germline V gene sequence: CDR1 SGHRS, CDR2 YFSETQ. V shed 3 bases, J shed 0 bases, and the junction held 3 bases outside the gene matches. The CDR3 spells CASSWGTGSNYGYTF. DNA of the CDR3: TGCGCCAGCAGCTGGGGGACAGGGTCTAACTATGGCTACACCTTC.

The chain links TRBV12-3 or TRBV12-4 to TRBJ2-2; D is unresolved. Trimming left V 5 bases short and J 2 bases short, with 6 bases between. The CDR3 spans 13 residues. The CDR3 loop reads CASSTVNTGELFF. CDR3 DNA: TGTGCCAGCAGTACAGTTAACACCGGGGAGCTGTTTTTT.

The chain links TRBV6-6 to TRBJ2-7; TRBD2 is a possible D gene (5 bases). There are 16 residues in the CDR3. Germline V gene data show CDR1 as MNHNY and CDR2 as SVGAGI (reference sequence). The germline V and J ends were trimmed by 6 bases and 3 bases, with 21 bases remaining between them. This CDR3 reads CASSPLVRIPSYEQYF. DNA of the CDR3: TGTGCCAGCAGCCCACTAGTAAGGATTCCGAGCTACGAGCAGTACTTC.

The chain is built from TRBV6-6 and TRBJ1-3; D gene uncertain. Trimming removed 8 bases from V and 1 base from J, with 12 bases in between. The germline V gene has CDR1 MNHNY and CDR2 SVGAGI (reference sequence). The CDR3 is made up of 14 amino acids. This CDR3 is CASSGVTSGNTIYF. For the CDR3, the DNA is TGTGCCAGCTCCGGGGTGACATCTGGAAACACCATATATTTT.

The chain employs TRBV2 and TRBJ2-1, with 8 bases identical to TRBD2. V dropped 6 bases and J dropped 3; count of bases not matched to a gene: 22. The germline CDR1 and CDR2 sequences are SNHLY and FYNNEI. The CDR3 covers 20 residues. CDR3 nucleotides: TGTGCCAGCAGGAAAGCACCAAAACGAACTAGCGGCGGAAACTACAATGAGCAGTTCTTC. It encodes CASRKAPKRTSGGNYNEQFF.

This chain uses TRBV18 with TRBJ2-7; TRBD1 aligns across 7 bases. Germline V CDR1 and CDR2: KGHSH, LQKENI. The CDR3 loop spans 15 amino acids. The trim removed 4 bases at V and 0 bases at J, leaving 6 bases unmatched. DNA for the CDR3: TGTGCCAGCTCACAGGGACAGACTAACTCCTACGAGCAGTACTTC. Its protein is CASSQGQTNSYEQYF.

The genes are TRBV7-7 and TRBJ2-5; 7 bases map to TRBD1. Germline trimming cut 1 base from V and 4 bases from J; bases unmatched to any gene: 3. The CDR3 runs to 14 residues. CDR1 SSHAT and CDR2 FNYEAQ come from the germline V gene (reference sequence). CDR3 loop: CASSLDAGGETQYF. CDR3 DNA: TGTGCCAGCAGCTTAGACGCAGGGGGAGAGACCCAGTACTTC.

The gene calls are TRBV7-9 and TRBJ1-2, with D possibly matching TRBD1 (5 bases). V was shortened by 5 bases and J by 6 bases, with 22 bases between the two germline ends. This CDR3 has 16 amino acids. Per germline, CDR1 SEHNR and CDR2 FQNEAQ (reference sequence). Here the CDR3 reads CASSPPLFRVHDGYTF. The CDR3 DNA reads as TGTGCCAGCAGCCCCCCCCTTTTCAGGGTGCACGATGGCTACACCTTC.

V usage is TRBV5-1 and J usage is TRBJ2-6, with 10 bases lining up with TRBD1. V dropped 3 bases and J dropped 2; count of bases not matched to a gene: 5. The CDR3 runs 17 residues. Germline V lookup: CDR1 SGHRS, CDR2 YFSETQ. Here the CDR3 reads CASSWTGGATGANVLTF. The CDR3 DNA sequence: TGCGCCAGCAGCTGGACAGGGGGGGCTACTGGGGCCAACGTCCTGACTTTC.

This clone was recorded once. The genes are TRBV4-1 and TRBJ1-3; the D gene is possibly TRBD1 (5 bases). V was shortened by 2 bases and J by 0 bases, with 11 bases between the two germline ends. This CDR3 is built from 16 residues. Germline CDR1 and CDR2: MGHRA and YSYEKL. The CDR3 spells CASSQYGGNSGNTIYF. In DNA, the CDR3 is TGCGCCAGCAGCCAATACGGGGGAAACTCTGGAAACACCATATATTTT.

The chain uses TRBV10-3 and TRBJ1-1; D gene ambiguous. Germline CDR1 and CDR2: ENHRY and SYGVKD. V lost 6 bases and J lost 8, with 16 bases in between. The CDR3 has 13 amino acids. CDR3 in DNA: TGTGCCATCAGATCCGTTTCTGGCTTCGAAGCTTTCTTT. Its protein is CAIRSVSGFEAFF.